The 3 T cell receptor beta chains below were found in one sample sequenced in a study of neoadjuvant anti-PD-1 for oral cavity cancer. Here immunoSEQ multiplex PCR was the method, and the copy in TCRdb shows in-frame clones only, minus some. The sample carries about 14,000 clones, 70% to 75% recorded once. The sample was PBMCs, taken before nivolumab (anti-PD-1) treatment. These receptors were taken from a person between 35 and 79 years old with oral cavity squamous cell carcinoma.

This chain joins TRBV10-3 and TRBJ1-1; 11 positions agree with TRBD1. CDR1 is ENHRY, CDR2 SYGVKD, per germline. This CDR3 is built from 13 residues. V shed 8 bases, J shed 3 bases, and the junction held 2 bases outside the gene matches. CDR3 protein: CAILGQGDTEAFF. DNA for the CDR3: TGTGCCATCTTGGGACAGGGGGACACTGAAGCTTTCTTT.

The rearrangement joins TRBV10-3 to TRBJ1-5; D remains ambiguous. The germline gives CDR1 ENHRY, CDR2 SYGVKD. V shed 4 bases and J shed 4 bases, with 11 bases lying between them. The CDR3 loop spans 14 amino acids. CDR3 coding DNA: TGTGCCATCAGTGGGAGGCTGCTAAATCAGCCCCAGCATTTT. Protein: CAISGRLLNQPQHF.

The DNA for the CDR3 is TGCGCCAGCAGCTTCGGTTCGTCCGTCTCCTACAATGAGCAGTTCTTC. Translation gives CASSFGSSVSYNEQFF. The chain has TRBV5-1 and TRBJ2-1; D call uncertain. There are 16 residues in the CDR3. CDR1 and CDR2 (germline): SGHRS, YFSETQ. Trimming left V 2 bases short and J 0 bases short, with 12 bases between.